The next 2 T cell receptor beta chains were all read from a single sample in a study of T cells in women clearing cervical HPV infection. This table comes from immunoSEQ multiplex PCR, and its TCRdb copy is limited to in-frame clones, with some not included. This listing includes approximately 21,000 clones. Sample: blood buffy coat. The receptors were gathered from a woman aged 18 to 75 with a cervical HPV16 infection that either progressed to CIN3+ or cleared (not recorded which).

Remarks on this clone: The read ends 3 residues shy of where the CDR3 ends; the end is completed using the germline J gene. V usage is TRBV7-8 and J usage is TRBJ1-6, with D possibly TRBD1 on 5 matching bases. The CDR3 is made up of 15 amino acids. V was pared by 2 bases and J by 8 bases, with 13 bases between. CDR1 is SGHVS and CDR2 is FQNEAQ in the germline V gene. CDR3 protein: CASSLWEGEDSPLHF. The sequenced part of the CDR3 DNA is TGTGCCAGCAGCTTATGGGAAGGGGAGGATTCACCC.

Comment on this clone: The read ends 3 residues before the CDR3 terminus; that terminus is restored from the germline J gene. V usage is TRBV5-1 and J usage is TRBJ1-5, with D perhaps matching TRBD1 (5 bases). This CDR3 is built from 15 residues. Germline loops: CDR1 SGHRS, CDR2 YFSETQ. Between the trimmed V and J ends, which lost 4 bases and 2 bases, there was a span of 13 bases. CDR3 DNA (partial): TGCGCCAGCAGCCCCGGGGGGGTCGGCAATCAGCCC. It is translated as CASSPGGVGNQP. The full CDR3 is CASSPGGVGNQPQHF.